Listed below are T cell receptor beta chains from one sample, sequenced in a study of CD8 T cells in ankylosing spondylitis. Each CDR3 protein gets one entry after TCRdb re-called the 5' RACE reads with MiXCR. The table includes approximately 340,000 distinct CDR3 sequences, approximately 14% detected once. The sample taken for sequencing was blood, either unsorted or a sorted T cell fraction (not recorded which). These receptors all come from a male donor with ankylosing spondylitis or in good health (not recorded which). The CDR3 runs from the conserved cysteine through the conserved F or W. A D gene is named only where the DNA matches it firmly. Where a row states a size, it is once, few, many or the class of an expanded clone; other rows omit it.

CDR3 protein | CDR3 DNA | D gene | V gene | clone size | J gene
CASSRSGGELYEQYF | TGTGCCAGCAGCCGTAGCGGGGGAGAGCTTTACGAGCAGTACTTC | TRBD2 | TRBV4-2 | few | TRBJ2-7
CSPGGGHPYNYGYTF | TGCAGCCCAGGGGGAGGGCACCCTTATAACTATGGCTACACCTTC | TRBD1 | TRBV29-1 | - | TRBJ1-2
CASSLDRGGDVAKNIQYF | TGTGCCAGCAGCTTAGATCGAGGGGGCGATGTGGCCAAAAACATTCAGTACTTC | TRBD1 | TRBV11-1 | few | TRBJ2-4
CASSLLDRDTNEQYF | TGTGCCAGCAGCTTGCTGGACAGGGACACTAACGAGCAGTACTTC | TRBD1 | TRBV5-4 | few | TRBJ2-7
CSVDGINYGYTF | TGCAGCGTTGATGGGATCAACTATGGCTACACCTTC | - | TRBV29-1 | few | TRBJ1-2
CASSLAGSGETQYF | TGTGCCAGCAGTTTGGCAGGGTCTGGAGAGACCCAGTACTTC | - | TRBV12-3/TRBV12-4 | many | TRBJ2-5
CASSLGTASGNTIYF | TGTGCCAGCAGCTTAGGGACAGCTTCTGGAAACACCATATATTTT | - | TRBV7-2 | few | TRBJ1-3
CATSREGMGANSPLHF | TGTGCCACCAGCAGAGAGGGGATGGGGGCAAATTCACCCCTCCACTTT | - | TRBV15 | few | TRBJ1-6
CASSPGQARDYGYTF | TGCGCCAGCAGCCCAGGACAGGCGCGCGACTATGGCTACACCTTC | TRBD1 | TRBV5-1 | many | TRBJ1-2
CASSLVGGAIDTQYF | TGTGCCAGCAGTTTAGTAGGGGGGGCCATTGATACGCAGTATTTT | - | TRBV12-3/TRBV12-4 | - | TRBJ2-3
CASSLVGGHEQFF | TGCGCCAGCAGCTTGGTAGGGGGACATGAGCAGTTCTTC | - | TRBV5-1 | few | TRBJ2-1
CSVVEPGLKKLFF | TGCAGCGTTGTCGAGCCAGGTTTAAAAAAACTGTTTTTT | - | TRBV29-1 | few | TRBJ1-4
CASSRRLAGGVDTQYF | TGTGCCAGCAGCCGCAGACTAGCGGGAGGGGTGGATACGCAGTATTTT | TRBD2 | TRBV6-1 | - | TRBJ2-3
CSANGRPTGEQYF | TGCAGTGCTAACGGGAGACCCACAGGGGAGCAGTACTTC | - | TRBV20-1 | - | TRBJ2-7
CASSWGQGKAGEQYF | TGTGCCAGCAGCTGGGGACAGGGGAAGGCAGGAGAGCAGTACTTC | TRBD1 | TRBV5-5 | - | TRBJ2-7
CSAQYRGSEKLFF | TGCAGTGCTCAATACAGGGGTAGTGAAAAACTGTTTTTT | TRBD1 | TRBV20-1 | - | TRBJ1-4
CASSQIGGNTGELFF | TGTGCCAGCAGTCAAATAGGAGGGAACACCGGGGAGCTGTTTTTT | - | TRBV4-2 | few | TRBJ2-2
CASSWRAGATDTQYF | TGTGCCAGCAGTTGGCGAGCGGGGGCCACAGATACGCAGTATTTT | TRBD2 | TRBV27 | - | TRBJ2-3
CSARGSASSYNEQFF | TGCAGTGCTAGAGGTAGCGCTAGCTCCTACAATGAGCAGTTCTTC | - | TRBV20-1 | few | TRBJ2-1
CASSQGTRHNYGYTF | TGTGCCAGCAGCCAAGGGACACGACATAACTATGGCTACACCTTC | - | TRBV3-1 | few | TRBJ1-2
CASSLERMANEKLFF | TGTGCCAGCAGCTTAGAACGGATGGCTAATGAAAAACTGTTTTTT | - | TRBV7-9 | once | TRBJ1-4
CASSSRESAIYGYTF | TGTGCCAGCAGTAGCCGTGAGTCCGCTATCTATGGCTACACCTTC | - | TRBV6-1 | - | TRBJ1-2
CASSIGGVQNTEAFF | TGTGCCAGTAGTATAGGCGGGGTCCAGAACACTGAAGCTTTCTTT | - | TRBV19 | few | TRBJ1-1
CSARGRGSGGENEQFF | TGCAGTGCTAGAGGCCGGGGGAGCGGGGGAGAGAATGAGCAGTTCTTC | TRBD2 | TRBV20-1 | - | TRBJ2-1
CASSQTGSGANVLTF | TGTGCCAGCAGTCAAACAGGGTCTGGGGCCAACGTCCTGACTTTC | - | TRBV6-1 | few | TRBJ2-6
CASRRDRPNTEAFF | TGTGCCAGCAGACGAGACAGGCCGAACACTGAAGCTTTCTTT | - | TRBV5-6 | few | TRBJ1-1
CASSATGGNQPQHF | TGTGCCAGCAGCGCCACGGGGGGCAATCAGCCCCAGCATTTT | - | TRBV2 | - | TRBJ1-5
CASSPVGTASYEQYF | TGTGCCAGCTCACCTGTGGGGACTGCTTCCTACGAGCAGTACTTC | - | TRBV18 | few | TRBJ2-7
CASSVEREETQYF | TGTGCCAGCAGCGTAGAAAGGGAGGAGACCCAGTACTTC | - | TRBV9 | - | TRBJ2-5
CASSLVPLAGVGDTQYF | TGTGCCAGCAGCTTAGTTCCCCTAGCGGGGGTGGGAGATACGCAGTATTTT | TRBD2 | TRBV7-7 | few | TRBJ2-3
CASSYSLTGGSEKLFF | TGTGCCAGCAGTTACTCGTTAACAGGGGGAAGCGAAAAACTGTTTTTT | TRBD1 | TRBV6-5 | - | TRBJ1-4
CASSQDLGYGYTF | TGCGCCAGCAGCCAAGATTTGGGCTATGGCTACACCTTC | - | TRBV4-1 | - | TRBJ1-2
CASSPHGKNTDTQYF | TGTGCCAGCAGCCCCCATGGGAAAAACACAGATACGCAGTATTTT | - | TRBV11-3 | - | TRBJ2-3
CASSRSGGAGDTQYF | TGTGCCAGCAGTCGTAGCGGGGGGGCCGGAGATACGCAGTATTTT | TRBD2 | TRBV27 | few | TRBJ2-3
CASSRNGQGAEKLFF | TGCGCCAGCAGCCGAAACGGACAGGGCGCTGAAAAACTGTTTTTT | TRBD1 | TRBV5-1 | many | TRBJ1-4
CASSFLTSGGSGEQFF | TGTGCCAGCAGCTTCCTTACTAGCGGGGGGTCCGGTGAGCAGTTCTTC | TRBD2 | TRBV5-5 | few | TRBJ2-1
CASSVRLGNTGELFF | TGCGCCAGCAGCGTCAGACTTGGGAACACCGGGGAGCTGTTTTTT | - | TRBV5-1 | - | TRBJ2-2
CASSQPPLTQGANEQFF | TGCGCCAGCAGCCAACCGCCCCTGACACAGGGGGCAAATGAGCAGTTCTTC | TRBD1 | TRBV4-1 | - | TRBJ2-1
CASSPLWTSGHHYEQYF | TGTGCCAGCAGTCCCCTCTGGACTAGCGGACATCACTACGAGCAGTACTTC | TRBD2 | TRBV12-3/TRBV12-4 | - | TRBJ2-7
CASSQDDRGGYEQYF | TGTGCCAGCAGCCAAGATGACAGGGGGGGTTACGAGCAGTACTTC | TRBD1 | TRBV4-2 | - | TRBJ2-7
CASSYGWTYQETQYF | TGTGCCAGCAGCTACGGCTGGACCTACCAAGAGACCCAGTACTTC | - | TRBV21-1 | - | TRBJ2-5
CASSLNGASGYEQYF | TGCGCCAGCAGCTTGAATGGCGCTAGCGGCTACGAGCAGTACTTC | TRBD2 | TRBV5-1 | - | TRBJ2-7
CASSLQSTGRTYEQYF | TGTGCCAGCTCACTCCAATCGACAGGGAGGACCTACGAGCAGTACTTC | - | TRBV18 | - | TRBJ2-7
CASSLSFTRYNEQFF | TGTGCCAGCTCCCTTTCGTTCACTCGCTACAATGAGCAGTTCTTC | - | TRBV12-3/TRBV12-4 | many | TRBJ2-1
CASTFGMMGSETQYF | TGTGCCAGCACCTTTGGGATGATGGGGTCGGAGACCCAGTACTTC | - | TRBV5-5 | - | TRBJ2-5
CASSEPGRTGELFF | TGTGCCAGCAGTGAACCGGGACGTACCGGGGAGCTGTTTTTT | - | TRBV25-1 | few | TRBJ2-2
CSGADTQYF | TGCAGCGGGGCAGATACGCAGTATTTT | - | TRBV29-1 | few | TRBJ2-3
CASSRQDRGSYEQYF | TGTGCCAGCAGCCGTCAGGACAGGGGATCGTACGAGCAGTACTTC | TRBD1 | TRBV5-4 | few | TRBJ2-7
CSVPGADTQYF | TGCAGCGTACCAGGAGCGGATACGCAGTATTTT | - | TRBV29-1 | many | TRBJ2-3
CASSLAVYEQYF | TGTGCCAGCAGCTTAGCAGTCTACGAGCAGTACTTC | - | TRBV7-8 | - | TRBJ2-7
CASSQQGRGEQYF | TGTGCCAGCAGTCAACAGGGTCGGGGTGAGCAGTACTTC | - | TRBV12-3/TRBV12-4 | few | TRBJ2-7
CASSLGREGYNEQFF | TGCGCCAGCAGCTTGGGTCGGGAGGGCTACAATGAGCAGTTCTTC | TRBD2 | TRBV5-1 | few | TRBJ2-1
CASSQELAKNIQYF | TGTGCCAGCAGCCAGGAACTAGCCAAAAACATTCAGTACTTC | - | TRBV6-1 | - | TRBJ2-4
CSAPGRQNTGELFF | TGCAGTGCTCCAGGGAGACAGAACACCGGGGAGCTGTTTTTT | - | TRBV20-1 | few | TRBJ2-2
CASGTGTSGSDTQYF | TGTGCTAGTGGTACAGGGACTAGCGGGAGTGATACGCAGTATTTT | TRBD2 | TRBV12-5 | few | TRBJ2-3
CASSVEGQGKGHEQFF | TGTGCCAGCAGCGTAGAGGGACAGGGTAAGGGTCATGAGCAGTTCTTC | TRBD1 | TRBV5-5 | - | TRBJ2-1